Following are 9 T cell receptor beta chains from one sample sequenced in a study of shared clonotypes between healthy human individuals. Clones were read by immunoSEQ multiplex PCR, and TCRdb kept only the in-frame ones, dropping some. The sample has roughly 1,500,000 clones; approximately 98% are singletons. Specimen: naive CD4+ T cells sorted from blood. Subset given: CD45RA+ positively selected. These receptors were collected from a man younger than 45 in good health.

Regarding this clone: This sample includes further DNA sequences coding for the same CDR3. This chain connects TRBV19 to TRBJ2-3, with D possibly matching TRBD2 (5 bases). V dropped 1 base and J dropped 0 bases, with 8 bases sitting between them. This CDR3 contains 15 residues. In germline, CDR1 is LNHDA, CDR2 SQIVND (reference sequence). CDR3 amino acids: CASSIVGGSTDTQYF. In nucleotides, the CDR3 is TGTGCCAGTAGTATAGTAGGCGGGAGCACAGATACGCAGTATTTT.

The DNA for the CDR3 is TGTGCCAGCAGCTTTGAGAGGGTAGCGGGAGGACCTTACAATGAGCAGTTCTTC. Translated: CASSFERVAGGPYNEQFF. The genes are TRBV7-9 and TRBJ2-1; 10 nucleotides line up with TRBD2. CDR1 and CDR2 from the germline V gene are SEHNR and FQNEAQ (reference sequence). V lost 3 bases, J lost 4 bases, and 12 bases stayed unmatched. The CDR3 is 18 residues long.

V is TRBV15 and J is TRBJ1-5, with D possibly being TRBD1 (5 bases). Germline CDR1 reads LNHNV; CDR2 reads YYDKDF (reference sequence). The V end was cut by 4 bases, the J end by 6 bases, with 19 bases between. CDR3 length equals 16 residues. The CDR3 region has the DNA TGTGCCACCAGCATTGGGGGGAGGGGTATTCTTCAGCCCCAGCATTTT. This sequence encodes CATSIGGRGILQPQHF.

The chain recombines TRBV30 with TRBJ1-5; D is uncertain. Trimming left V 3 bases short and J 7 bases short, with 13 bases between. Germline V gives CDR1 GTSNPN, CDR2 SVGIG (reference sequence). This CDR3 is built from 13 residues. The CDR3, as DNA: TGTGCCTGGAGCTGGGATAGCGGGCAGCCCCAGCATTTT. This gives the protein CAWSWDSGQPQHF. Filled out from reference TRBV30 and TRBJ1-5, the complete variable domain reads SQTIHQWPATLVQPVGSPLSLECTVEGTSNPNLYWYRQAAGRGLQLLFYSVGIGQISSEVPQNLSASRPQDRQFILSSKKLLLSDSGFYLCAWSWDSGQPQHFGDGTRLSIL.

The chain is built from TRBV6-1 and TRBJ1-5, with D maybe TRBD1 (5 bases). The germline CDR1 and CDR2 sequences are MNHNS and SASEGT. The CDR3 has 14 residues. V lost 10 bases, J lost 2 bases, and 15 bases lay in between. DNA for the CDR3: TGTGCCACCCTCGGAGGGGTCGGCAATCAGCCCCAGCATTTT. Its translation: CATLGGVGNQPQHF.

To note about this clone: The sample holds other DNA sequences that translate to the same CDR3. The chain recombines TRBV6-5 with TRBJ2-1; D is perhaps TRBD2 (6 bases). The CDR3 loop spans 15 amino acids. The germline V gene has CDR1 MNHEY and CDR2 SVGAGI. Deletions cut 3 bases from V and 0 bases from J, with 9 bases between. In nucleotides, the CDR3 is TGTGCCAGCAGTTATTTCGGGGGCTCCTACAATGAGCAGTTCTTC. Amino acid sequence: CASSYFGGSYNEQFF.

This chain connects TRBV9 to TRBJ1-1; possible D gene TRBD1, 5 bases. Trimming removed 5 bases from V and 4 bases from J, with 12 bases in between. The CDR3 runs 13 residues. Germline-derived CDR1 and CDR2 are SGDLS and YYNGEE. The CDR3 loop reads CASSPRGFTEAFF. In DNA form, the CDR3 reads TGTGCCAGCAGTCCTCGGGGGTTCACTGAAGCTTTCTTT.

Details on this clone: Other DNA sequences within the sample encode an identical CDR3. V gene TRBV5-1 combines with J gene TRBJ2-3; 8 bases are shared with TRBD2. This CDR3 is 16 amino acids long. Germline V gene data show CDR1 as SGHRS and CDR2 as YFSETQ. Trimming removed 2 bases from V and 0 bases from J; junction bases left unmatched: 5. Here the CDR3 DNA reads TGCGCCAGCAGCTTCGTACTAGCGGCTAGCACAGATACGCAGTATTTT. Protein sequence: CASSFVLAASTDTQYF.

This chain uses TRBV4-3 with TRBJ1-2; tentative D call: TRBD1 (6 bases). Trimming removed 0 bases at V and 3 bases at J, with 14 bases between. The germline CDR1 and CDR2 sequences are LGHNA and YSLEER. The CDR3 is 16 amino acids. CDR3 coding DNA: TGCGCCAGCAGCCAAGACGTCTCAGGGGTCTACTATGGCTACACCTTC. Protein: CASSQDVSGVYYGYTF.